This T cell receptor beta chain was recovered during a study of control samples from healthy donors and cancer patients. Clones were sequenced by immunoSEQ multiplex PCR, and TCRdb holds only the in-frame ones, with some missing. The sample holds 90,000 to 120,000 clones; roughly four fifths are singletons and the top ten take 6% to 8%. Losses at the gene ends were 0 bases for V and 5 bases for J; bases not matched to a gene: 7. This CDR3 spans 16 amino acids. Per germline, CDR1 LNHDA and CDR2 SQIVND (reference sequence). Concerning this clone: The sample carries other DNA sequences with the same CDR3.

Specimen: blood. The receptor was derived from a man aged 18-30 years in good health. The rearrangement links TRBV19 to TRBJ2-7; 10 bases line up with TRBD2. CDR3 DNA sequence: TGTGCCAGTAGTATAGACCCAGCGGGGGGGCGAAACGAGCAGTACTTC. Translated: CASSIDPAGGRNEQYF.